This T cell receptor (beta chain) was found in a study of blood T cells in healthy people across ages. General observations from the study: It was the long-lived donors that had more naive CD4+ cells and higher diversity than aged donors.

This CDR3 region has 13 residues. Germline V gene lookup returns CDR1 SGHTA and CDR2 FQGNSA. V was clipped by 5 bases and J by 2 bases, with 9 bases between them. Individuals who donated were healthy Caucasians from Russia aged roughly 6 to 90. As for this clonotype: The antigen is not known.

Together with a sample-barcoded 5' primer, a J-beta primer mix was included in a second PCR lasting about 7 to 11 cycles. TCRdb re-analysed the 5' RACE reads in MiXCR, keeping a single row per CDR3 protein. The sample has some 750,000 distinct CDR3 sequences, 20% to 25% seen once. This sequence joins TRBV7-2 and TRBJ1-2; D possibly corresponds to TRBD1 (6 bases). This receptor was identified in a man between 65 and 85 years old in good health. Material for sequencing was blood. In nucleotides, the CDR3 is TGTGCCAGCAGCAATACAGGGAACTATGGCTACACCTTC. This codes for CASSNTGNYGYTF.